This T cell receptor beta chain was recorded in a study of T-cell reconstitution after alpha-beta-depleted transplantation in children. The authors prepared the TCRbeta library with unique molecular identifiers. TCRdb redid the calling of the PCR reads with MiXCR, one entry per CDR3 protein. The sample shows 200,000 to 250,000 distinct CDR3 sequences, about 9.2% of them seen only once. The CDR3 contains 16 residues. J was trimmed by 6 bases and V by 6 bases; bases with no gene match: 12. Germline V lookup: CDR1 ENHRY, CDR2 SYGVKD. In its sample, this clonotype was seen a few times. Specimen: PBMCs from the stem cell graft donor, collected from the stem cell graft. This chain uses TRBV10-3 with TRBJ2-2; TRBD1 agrees at 8 bases. The TCR sequence derives from a human donor who donated a stem cell graft to a child with acute lymphoblastic leukemia. CDR3 amino acids: CAISPPGGPPAGELFF. The CDR3 DNA follows: TGTGCCATCAGCCCTCCAGGGGGCCCCCCCGCCGGGGAGCTGTTTTTT.